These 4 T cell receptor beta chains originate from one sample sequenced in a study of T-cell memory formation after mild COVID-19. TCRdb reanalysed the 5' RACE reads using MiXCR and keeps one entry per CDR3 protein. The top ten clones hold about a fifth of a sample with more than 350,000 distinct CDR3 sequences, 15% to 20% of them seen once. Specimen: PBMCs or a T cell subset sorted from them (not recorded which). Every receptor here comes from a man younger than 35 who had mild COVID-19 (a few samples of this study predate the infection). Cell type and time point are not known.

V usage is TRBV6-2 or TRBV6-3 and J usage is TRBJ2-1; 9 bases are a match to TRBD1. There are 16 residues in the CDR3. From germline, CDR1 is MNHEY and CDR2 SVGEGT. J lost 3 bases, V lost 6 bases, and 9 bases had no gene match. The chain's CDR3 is CASSLPGQGLYNEQFF. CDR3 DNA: TGTGCCAGCAGCCTACCGGGACAGGGCCTCTACAATGAGCAGTTCTTC.

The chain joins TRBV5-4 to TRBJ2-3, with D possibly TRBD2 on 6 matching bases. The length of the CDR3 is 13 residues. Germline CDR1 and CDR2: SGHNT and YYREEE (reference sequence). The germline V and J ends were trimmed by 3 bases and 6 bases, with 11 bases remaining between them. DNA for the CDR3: TGTGCCAGCAGCTCGACTAGGGCGGATACGCAGTATTTT. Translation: CASSSTRADTQYF.

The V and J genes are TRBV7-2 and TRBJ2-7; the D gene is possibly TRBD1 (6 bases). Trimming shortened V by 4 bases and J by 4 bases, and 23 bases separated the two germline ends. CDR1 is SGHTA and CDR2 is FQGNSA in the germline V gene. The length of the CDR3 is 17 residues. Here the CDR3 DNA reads TGTGCCAGCAGCTCCGTAGGGGGACGGGGAACTGGGTACGAGCAGTACTTC. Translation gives CASSSVGGRGTGYEQYF.

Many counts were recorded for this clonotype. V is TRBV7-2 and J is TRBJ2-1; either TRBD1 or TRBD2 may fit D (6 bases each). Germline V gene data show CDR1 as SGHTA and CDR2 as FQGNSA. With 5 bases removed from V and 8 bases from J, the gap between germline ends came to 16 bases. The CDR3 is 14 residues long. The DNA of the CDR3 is TGTGCCAGCAGCCCCCCGGGGGCGGGCTATGAGCAGTTCTTC. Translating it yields CASSPPGAGYEQFF.